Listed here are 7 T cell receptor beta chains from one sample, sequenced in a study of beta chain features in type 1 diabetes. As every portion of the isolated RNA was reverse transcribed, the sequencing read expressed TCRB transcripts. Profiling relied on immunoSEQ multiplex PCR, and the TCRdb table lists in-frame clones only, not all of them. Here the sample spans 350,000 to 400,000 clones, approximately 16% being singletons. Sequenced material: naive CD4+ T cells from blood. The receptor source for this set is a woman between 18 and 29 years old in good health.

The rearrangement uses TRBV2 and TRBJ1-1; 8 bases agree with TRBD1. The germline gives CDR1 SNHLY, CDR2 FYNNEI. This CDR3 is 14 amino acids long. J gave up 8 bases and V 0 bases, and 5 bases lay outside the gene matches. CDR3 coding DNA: TGTGCCAGCAGTGAAGCAGGAGGACAGGGAGAAGCTTTCTTT. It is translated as CASSEAGGQGEAFF.

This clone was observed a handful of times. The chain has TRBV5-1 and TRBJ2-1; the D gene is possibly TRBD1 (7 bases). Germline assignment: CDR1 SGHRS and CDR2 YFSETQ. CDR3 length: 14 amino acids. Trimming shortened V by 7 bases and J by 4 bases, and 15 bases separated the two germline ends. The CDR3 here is CASRGTVGYNEQFF. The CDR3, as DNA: TGCGCCAGCCGCGGGACAGTTGGATACAATGAGCAGTTCTTC.

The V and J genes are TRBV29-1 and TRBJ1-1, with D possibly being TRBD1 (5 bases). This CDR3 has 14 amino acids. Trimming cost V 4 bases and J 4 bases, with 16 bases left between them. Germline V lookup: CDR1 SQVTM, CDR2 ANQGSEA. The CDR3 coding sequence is TGCAGCGTTGGGGGCGGGGCCGGGACCACTGAAGCTTTCTTT. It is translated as CSVGGGAGTTEAFF.

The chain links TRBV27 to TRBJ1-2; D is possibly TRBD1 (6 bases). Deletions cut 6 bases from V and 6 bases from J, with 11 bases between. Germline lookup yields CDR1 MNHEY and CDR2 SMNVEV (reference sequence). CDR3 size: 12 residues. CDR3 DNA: TGTGCCAGCAGACACGGGGACAATGGCTACACCTTC. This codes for CASRHGDNGYTF.

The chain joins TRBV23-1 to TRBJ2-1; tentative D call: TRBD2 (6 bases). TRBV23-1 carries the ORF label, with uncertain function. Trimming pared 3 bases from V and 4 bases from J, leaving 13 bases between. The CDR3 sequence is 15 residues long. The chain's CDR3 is CASSHRQGGYNEQFF. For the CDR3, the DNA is TGCGCCAGCAGTCATCGGCAGGGAGGTTACAATGAGCAGTTCTTC.

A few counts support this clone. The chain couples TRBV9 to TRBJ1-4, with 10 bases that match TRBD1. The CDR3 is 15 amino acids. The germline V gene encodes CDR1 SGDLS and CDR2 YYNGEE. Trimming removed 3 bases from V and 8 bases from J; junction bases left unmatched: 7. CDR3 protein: CASSERTGGLEKLFF. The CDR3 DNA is TGTGCCAGCAGCGAGAGGACAGGGGGATTGGAAAAACTGTTTTTT.

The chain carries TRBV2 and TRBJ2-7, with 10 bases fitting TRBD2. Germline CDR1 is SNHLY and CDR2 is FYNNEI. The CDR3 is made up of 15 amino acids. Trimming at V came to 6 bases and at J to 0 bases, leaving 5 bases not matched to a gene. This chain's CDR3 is CASRFLAGASYEQYF. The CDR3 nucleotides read TGTGCCAGCAGGTTTCTAGCGGGAGCCTCCTACGAGCAGTACTTC.